This T cell receptor (beta chain) was profiled in a study of blood T cell repertoires in COVID-19. Study in general: Sites across the United States, Italy and Spain contributed samples from acute and convalescent COVID-19. Nucleic acid was either cDNA or gDNA, and it came from T cells, B-cell-depleted T cells, or PBMCs.

In assigning cohorts, the study relied on participant-reported clinical history. Germline assignment: CDR1 MDHEN and CDR2 SYDVKM. The CDR3 consists of 12 residues. The V end was cut by 2 bases, the J end by 13 bases, with 9 bases between. Using immunoSEQ multiplex PCR, the repertoire was profiled, and TCRdb retains in-frame clones only, with some absent. The sample comprises 400,000 to 500,000 clones, approximately 91% of which are singletons, and about 1.4% rests with the top ten. Sequencing input: PBMCs or T cells enriched from blood (not recorded which). The V call is TRBV28, the J call TRBJ1-6, with a weak D call TRBD1 (6 bases). The receptor was isolated from a woman aged 18 to 35 who had been exposed to COVID-19. The DNA of the CDR3 is TGTGCCAGCAGTTTAAGAACAGGGCCCCTCCACTTT. Translation gives CASSLRTGPLHF.